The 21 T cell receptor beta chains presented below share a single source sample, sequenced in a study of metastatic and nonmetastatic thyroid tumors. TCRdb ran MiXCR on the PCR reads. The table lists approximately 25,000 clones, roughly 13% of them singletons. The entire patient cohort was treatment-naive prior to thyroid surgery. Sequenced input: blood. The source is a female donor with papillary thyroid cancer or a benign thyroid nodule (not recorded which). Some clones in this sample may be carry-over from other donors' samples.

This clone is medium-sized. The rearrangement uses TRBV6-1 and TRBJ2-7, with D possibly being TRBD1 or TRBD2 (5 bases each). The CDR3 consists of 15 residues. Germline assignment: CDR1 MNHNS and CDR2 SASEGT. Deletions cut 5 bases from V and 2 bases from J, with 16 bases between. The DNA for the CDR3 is TGTGCCAGCAGTTCCCGGGGCAGGCCCCCCTACGAGCAGTACTTC. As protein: CASSSRGRPPYEQYF.

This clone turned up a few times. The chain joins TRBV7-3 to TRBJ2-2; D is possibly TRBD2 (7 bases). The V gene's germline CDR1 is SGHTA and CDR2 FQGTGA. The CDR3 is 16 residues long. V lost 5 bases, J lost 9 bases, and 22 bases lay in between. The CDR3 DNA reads TGTGCCAGCAGCATCTACAGGGCCAGCGGGGACAGGGAGCTGTTTTTT. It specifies CASSIYRASGDRELFF.

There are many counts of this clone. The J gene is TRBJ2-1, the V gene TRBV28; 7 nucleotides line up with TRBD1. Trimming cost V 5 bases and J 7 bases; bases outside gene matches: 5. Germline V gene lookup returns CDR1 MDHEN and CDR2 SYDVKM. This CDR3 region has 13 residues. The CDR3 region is CASSPGQRNEQFF. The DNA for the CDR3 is TGTGCCAGCAGTCCGGGACAGAGGAATGAGCAGTTCTTC.

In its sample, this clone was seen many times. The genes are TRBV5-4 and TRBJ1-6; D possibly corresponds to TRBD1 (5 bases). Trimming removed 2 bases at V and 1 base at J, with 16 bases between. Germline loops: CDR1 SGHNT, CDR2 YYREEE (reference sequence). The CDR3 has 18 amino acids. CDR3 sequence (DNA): TGTGCCAGCAGCTTATTGGGAAGGGGACCGTCCTATAATTCACCCCTCCACTTT. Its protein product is CASSLLGRGPSYNSPLHF.

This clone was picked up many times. The CDR3 nucleotides are TGTGCCAGCAGCGGGGGAATTAGCGAACGAAAAGATACGCAGTATTTT. As protein: CASSGGISERKDTQYF. This chain uses TRBV13 with TRBJ2-3; the D gene could be TRBD1 or TRBD2 (5 bases each). This CDR3 spans 16 amino acids. Germline CDR1 PRHDT, CDR2 FYEKMQ (reference sequence). Trimming removed 5 bases at V and 5 bases at J, with 20 bases between.

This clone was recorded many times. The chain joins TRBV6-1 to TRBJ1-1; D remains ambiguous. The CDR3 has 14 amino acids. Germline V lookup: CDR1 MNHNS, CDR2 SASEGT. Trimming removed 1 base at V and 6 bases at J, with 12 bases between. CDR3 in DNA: TGTGCCAGCAGTGAAGGGTCAGAGAAACCTGAAGCTTTCTTT. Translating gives CASSEGSEKPEAFF.

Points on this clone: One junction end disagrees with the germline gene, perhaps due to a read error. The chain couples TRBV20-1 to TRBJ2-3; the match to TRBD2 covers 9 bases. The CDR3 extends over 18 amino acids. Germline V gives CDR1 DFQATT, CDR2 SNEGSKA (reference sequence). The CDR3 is CSTWDPLAREGREDTQCF. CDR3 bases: TGCAGTACTTGGGACCCCCTAGCGCGGGAGGGCCGGGAGGATACGCAGTGTTTT.

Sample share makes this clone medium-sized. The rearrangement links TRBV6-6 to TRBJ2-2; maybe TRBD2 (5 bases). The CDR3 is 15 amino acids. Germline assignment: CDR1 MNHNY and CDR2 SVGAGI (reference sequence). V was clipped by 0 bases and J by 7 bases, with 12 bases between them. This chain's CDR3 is CASSYSTSGNGELFF. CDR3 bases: TGTGCCAGCAGTTACTCAACGTCGGGAAACGGGGAGCTGTTTTTT.

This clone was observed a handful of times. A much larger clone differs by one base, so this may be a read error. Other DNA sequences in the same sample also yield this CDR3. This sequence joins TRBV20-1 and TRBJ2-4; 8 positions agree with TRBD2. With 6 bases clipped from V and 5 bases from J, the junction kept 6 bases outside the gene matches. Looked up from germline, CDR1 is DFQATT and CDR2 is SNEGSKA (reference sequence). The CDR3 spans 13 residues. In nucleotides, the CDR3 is TGCAGTGCGCCAGCGGGGGCCCAAAACATTCAGTACTTC. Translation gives CSAPAGAQNIQYF.

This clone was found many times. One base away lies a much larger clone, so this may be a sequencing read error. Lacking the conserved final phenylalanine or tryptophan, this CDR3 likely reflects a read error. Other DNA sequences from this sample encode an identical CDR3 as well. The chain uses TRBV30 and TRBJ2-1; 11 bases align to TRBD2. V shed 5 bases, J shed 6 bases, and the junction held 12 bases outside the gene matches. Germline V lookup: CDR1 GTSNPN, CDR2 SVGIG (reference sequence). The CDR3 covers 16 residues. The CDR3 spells CAWEYTGTSGPNEQFL. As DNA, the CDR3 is TGTGCCTGGGAATATACCGGGACTAGCGGTCCCAATGAGCAGTTCCTC.

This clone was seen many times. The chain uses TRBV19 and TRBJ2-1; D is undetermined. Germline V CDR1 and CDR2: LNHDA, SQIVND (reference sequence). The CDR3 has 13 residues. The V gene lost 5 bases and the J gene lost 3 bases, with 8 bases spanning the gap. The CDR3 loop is CASSPLDYNEQFF. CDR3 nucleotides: TGTGCCAGTAGTCCTTTGGACTACAATGAGCAGTTCTTC.

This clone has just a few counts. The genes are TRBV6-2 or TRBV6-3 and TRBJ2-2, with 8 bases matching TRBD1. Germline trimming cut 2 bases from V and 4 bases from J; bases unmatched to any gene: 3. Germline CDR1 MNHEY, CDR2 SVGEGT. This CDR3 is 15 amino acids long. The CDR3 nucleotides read TGTGCCAGCAGTTACCTAGGACAGGGCACCGGGGAGCTGTTTTTT. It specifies CASSYLGQGTGELFF.

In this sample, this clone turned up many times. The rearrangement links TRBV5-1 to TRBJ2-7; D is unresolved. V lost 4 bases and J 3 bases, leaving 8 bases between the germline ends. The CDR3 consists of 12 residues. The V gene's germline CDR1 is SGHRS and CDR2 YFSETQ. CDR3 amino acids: CASSPDFYEQYF. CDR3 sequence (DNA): TGCGCCAGCAGCCCTGACTTCTACGAGCAGTACTTC.

CDR3 amino acids: CASSPAAYEQYF. In DNA form, the CDR3 reads TGTGCCAGCAGTCCTGCCGCCTACGAGCAGTACTTC. This sequence joins TRBV12-3 or TRBV12-4 and TRBJ2-7; no firm D call. The CDR3 loop spans 12 amino acids. V lost 5 bases and J 2 bases, leaving 7 bases between the germline ends.

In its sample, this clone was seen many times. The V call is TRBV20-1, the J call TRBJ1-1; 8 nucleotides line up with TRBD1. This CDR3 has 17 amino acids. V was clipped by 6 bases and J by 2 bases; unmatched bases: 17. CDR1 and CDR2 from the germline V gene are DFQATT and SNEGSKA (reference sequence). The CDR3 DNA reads TGCAGTGCAACCGGCGGACAGGGTTCATTGTATAACACTGAAGCTTTCTTT. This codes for CSATGGQGSLYNTEAFF.

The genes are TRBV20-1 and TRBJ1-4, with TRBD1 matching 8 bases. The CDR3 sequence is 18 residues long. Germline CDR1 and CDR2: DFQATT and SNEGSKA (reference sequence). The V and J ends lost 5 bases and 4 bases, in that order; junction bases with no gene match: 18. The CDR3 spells CSALTTGGQVVVNEKLFF. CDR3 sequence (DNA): TGCAGTGCTCTAACGACTGGGGGACAGGTTGTAGTTAATGAAAAACTGTTTTTT.

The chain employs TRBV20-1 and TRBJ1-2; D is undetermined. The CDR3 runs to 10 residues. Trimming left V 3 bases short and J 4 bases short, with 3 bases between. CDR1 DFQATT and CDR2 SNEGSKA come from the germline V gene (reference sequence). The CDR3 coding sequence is TGCAGTGCTAGGCGCTATGGCTACACCTTC. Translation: CSARRYGYTF.

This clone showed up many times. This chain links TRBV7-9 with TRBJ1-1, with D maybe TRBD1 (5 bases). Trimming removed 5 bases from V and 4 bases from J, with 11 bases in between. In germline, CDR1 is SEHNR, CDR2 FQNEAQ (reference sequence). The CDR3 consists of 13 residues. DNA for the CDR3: TGTGCCAGCAGCCCGGCGGGGGGCACTGAAGCTTTCTTT. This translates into CASSPAGGTEAFF.

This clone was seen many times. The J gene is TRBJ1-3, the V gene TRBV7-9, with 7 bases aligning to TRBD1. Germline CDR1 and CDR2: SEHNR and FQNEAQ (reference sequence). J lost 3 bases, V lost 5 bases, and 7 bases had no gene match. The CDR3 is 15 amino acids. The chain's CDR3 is CASSPTGIVGNTIYF. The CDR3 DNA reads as TGTGCCAGCAGCCCGACAGGGATCGTTGGAAACACCATATATTTT.

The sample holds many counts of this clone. DNA for the CDR3: TGTGCCAGCAGTTTGGGGGACAGGCATAATTCACCCCTCCACTTT. Its translation: CASSLGDRHNSPLHF. The V call is TRBV28, the J call TRBJ1-6, with 8 nucleotides matching TRBD1. The CDR3 is 15 amino acids. CDR1 and CDR2 (germline): MDHEN, SYDVKM. The V and J ends lost 3 bases and 5 bases, in that order; junction bases with no gene match: 3.

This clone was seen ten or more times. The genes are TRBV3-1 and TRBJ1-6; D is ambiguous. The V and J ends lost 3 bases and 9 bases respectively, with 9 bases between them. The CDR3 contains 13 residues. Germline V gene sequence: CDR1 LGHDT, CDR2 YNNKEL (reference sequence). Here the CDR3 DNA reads TGTGCCAGCAGCCACGGGTATCCTTCACCCCTCCACTTT. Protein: CASSHGYPSPLHF.